The subject of this entry is one TCR beta chain. These data originate in a study of blood T cell repertoires in COVID-19. The CDR3 consists of 15 residues. Germline CDR1 and CDR2: MNHEY and SVGAGI. V lost 7 bases and J lost 0, with 10 bases in between. The repertoire was sequenced with immunoSEQ multiplex PCR; TCRdb's copy has only in-frame clones and lacks some. The sample gives roughly 190,000 clones, about 80% of which show up once; around 7.9% is in the top ten. The source is a woman aged 45 to 65 with active or convalescent COVID-19. The specimen sequenced was peripheral blood. The chain has TRBV6-5 and TRBJ2-6; no definite D call. CDR3 protein: CASTRIHSGANVLTF. The CDR3 nucleotides are TGTGCCAGCACCAGAATACACTCTGGGGCCAACGTCCTGACTTTC.